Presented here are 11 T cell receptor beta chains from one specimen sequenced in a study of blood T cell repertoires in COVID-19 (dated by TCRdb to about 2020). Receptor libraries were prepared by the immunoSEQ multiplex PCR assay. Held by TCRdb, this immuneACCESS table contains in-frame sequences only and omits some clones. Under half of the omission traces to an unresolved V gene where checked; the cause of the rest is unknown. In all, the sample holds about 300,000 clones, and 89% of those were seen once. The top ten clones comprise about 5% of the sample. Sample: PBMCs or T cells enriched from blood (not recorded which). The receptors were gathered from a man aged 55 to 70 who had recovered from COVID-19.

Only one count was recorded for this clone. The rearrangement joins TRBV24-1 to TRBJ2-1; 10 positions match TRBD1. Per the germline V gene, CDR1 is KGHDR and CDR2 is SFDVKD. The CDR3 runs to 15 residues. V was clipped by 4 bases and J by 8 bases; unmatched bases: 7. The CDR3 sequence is CATSDRGQGPDEQFF. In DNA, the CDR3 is TGTGCCACCAGTGACCGGGGACAGGGGCCCGATGAGCAGTTCTTC.

In DNA form, the CDR3 reads TGTGCCAGCAGTTCTTTAGCGGGAGTAGGCTACAATGAGCAGTTCTTC. This translates into CASSSLAGVGYNEQFF. The chain links TRBV28 to TRBJ2-1, with 9 bases identical to TRBD2. This CDR3 region has 16 residues. Germline V lookup: CDR1 MDHEN, CDR2 SYDVKM. With V trimmed by 4 bases and J by 3 bases, 7 bases remained unmatched. Looking up the rest from reference TRBV28 and TRBJ2-1 gives the full variable domain: DVKVTQSSRYLVKRTGEKVFLECVQDMDHENMFWYRQDPGLGLRLIYFSYDVKMKEKGDIPEGYSVSREKKERFSLILESASTNQTSMYLCASSSLAGVGYNEQFFGPGTRLTVL.

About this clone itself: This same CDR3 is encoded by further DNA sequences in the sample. DNA of the CDR3: TGTGCCAGCTCCACGACAGGGGGCCCCTATGGCTACACCTTC. It translates to CASSTTGGPYGYTF. The gene calls are TRBV18 and TRBJ1-2; 10 nucleotides line up with TRBD1. Germline CDR1 reads KGHSH; CDR2 reads LQKENI. This CDR3 contains 14 residues. V was clipped by 6 bases and J by 4 bases; unmatched bases: 5.

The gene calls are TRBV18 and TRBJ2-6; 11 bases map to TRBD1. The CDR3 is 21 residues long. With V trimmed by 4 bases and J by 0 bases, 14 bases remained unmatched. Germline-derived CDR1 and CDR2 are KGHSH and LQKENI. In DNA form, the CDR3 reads TGTGCCAGCTCACTATTACCCCCCTCCGGGACAGGGGGCTCTGGGGCCAACGTCCTGACTTTC. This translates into CASSLLPPSGTGGSGANVLTF.

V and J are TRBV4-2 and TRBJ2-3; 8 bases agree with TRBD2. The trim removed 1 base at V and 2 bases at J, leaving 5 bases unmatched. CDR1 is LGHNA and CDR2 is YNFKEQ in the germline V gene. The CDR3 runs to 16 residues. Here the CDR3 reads CASSQAPGGLTDTQYF. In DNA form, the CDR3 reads TGTGCCAGCAGCCAAGCCCCGGGAGGGCTCACAGATACGCAGTATTTT.

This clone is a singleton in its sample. The CDR3 protein is CASSAVDQSGLARSYSYNEQFF. The CDR3 nucleotides are TGTGCCAGCAGCGCCGTCGACCAATCGGGACTAGCGAGATCTTACTCCTACAATGAGCAGTTCTTC. The chain links TRBV9 to TRBJ2-1, with 10 bases identical to TRBD2. The CDR3 is 22 residues long. Germline CDR1 SGDLS, CDR2 YYNGEE. The J segment lost 0 bases and the V segment lost 3 bases, leaving 21 bases of the junction unmatched. Based on the CDR3 plus reference TRBV9 and TRBJ2-1, the full variable domain is DSGVTQTPKHLITATGQRVTLRCSPRSGDLSVYWYQQSLDQGLQFLIQYYNGEERAKGNILERFSAQQFPDLHSELNLSSLELGDSALYFCASSAVDQSGLARSYSYNEQFFGPGTRLTVL.

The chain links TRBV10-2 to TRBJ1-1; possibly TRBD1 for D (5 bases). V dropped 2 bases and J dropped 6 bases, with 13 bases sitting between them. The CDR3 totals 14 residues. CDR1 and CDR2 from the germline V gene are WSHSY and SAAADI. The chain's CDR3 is CASSEVGRGSEAFF. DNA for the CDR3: TGCGCCAGCAGTGAGGTGGGGCGTGGGTCTGAAGCTTTCTTT.

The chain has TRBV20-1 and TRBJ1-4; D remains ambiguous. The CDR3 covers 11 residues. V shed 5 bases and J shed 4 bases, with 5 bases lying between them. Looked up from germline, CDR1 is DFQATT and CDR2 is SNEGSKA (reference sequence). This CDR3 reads CSARVNEKLFF. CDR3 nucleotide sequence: TGCAGTGCTCGCGTTAATGAAAAACTGTTTTTT.

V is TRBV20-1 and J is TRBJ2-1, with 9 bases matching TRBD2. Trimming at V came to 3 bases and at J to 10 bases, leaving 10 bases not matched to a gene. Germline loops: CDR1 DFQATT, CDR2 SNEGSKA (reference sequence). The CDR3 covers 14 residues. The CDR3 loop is CSASVTSGLGEQFF. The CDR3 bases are TGCAGTGCTAGTGTTACTAGCGGGTTAGGGGAGCAGTTCTTC.

The CDR3 coding sequence is TGTGCCACCAGTTCGATTGGGACGGGACAGGGCGATGAGCAGTTCTTC. Translating it yields CATSSIGTGQGDEQFF. The chain combines TRBV24-1 with TRBJ2-1; 9 nucleotides match TRBD1. With 6 bases clipped from V and 8 bases from J, the junction kept 13 bases outside the gene matches. Germline lookup yields CDR1 KGHDR and CDR2 SFDVKD. CDR3 size: 16 residues.

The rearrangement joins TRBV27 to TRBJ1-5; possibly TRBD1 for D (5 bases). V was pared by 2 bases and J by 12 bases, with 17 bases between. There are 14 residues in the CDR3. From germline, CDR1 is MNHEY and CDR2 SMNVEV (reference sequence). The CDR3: CASSLIGQGRFQHF. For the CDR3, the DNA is TGTGCCAGCAGTTTAATCGGGCAGGGCCGGTTCCAGCATTTT.